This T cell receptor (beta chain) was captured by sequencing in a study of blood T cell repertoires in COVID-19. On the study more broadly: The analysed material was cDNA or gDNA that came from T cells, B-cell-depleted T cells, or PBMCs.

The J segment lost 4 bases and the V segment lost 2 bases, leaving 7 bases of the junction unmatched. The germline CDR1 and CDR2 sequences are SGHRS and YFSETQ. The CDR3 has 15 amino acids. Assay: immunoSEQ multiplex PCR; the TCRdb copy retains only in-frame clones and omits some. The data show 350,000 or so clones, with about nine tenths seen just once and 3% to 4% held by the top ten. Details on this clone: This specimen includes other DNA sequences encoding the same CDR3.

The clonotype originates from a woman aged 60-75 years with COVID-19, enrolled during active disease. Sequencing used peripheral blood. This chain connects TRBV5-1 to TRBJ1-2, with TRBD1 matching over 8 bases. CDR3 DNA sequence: TGCGCCAGCAGCTTACAGGGGGATTCTGGCTATGGCTACACCTTC. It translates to CASSLQGDSGYGYTF.